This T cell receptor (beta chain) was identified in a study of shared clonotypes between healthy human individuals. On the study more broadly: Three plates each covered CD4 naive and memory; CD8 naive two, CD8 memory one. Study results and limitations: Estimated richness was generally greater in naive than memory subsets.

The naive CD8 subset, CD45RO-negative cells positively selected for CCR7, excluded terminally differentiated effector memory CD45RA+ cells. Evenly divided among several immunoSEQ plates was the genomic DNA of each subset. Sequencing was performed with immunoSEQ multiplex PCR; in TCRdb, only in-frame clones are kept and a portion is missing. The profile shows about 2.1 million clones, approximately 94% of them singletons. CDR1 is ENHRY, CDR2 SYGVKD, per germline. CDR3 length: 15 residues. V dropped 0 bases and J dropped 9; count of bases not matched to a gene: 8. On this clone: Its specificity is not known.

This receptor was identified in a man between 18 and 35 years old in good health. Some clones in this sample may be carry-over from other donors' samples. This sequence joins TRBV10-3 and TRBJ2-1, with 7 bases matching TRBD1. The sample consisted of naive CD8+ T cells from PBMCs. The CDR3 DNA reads TGTGCCATCAGTGAGTCGGCAGGGGGAACGGGTGAGCAGTTCTTC. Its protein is CAISESAGGTGEQFF.